This TCR beta chain was retrieved from a study of OX40 agonist ivuxolimab in advanced cancers. Broader study findings: Fewer expanded clones were found on average in CD4+ than in CD8+ T cells.

CDR3 length equals 14 residues. From germline, CDR1 is SGHTA and CDR2 FQGNSA. Deletions cut 1 base from V and 4 bases from J, with 10 bases between. Concerning this clone itself: Antigen specificity is unknown.

Data came from immunoSEQ multiplex PCR; TCRdb stores just in-frame clones and leaves some out. This table has more than 55,000 clones, over 80% appearing once. The specimen was CD4+ or CD8+ T cells sorted from blood, collected in a trial of the OX40 agonist ivuxolimab. The rearrangement joins TRBV7-2 to TRBJ2-5; a weak D match, TRBD1 (6 bases). The TCR was taken from an adult with an advanced solid tumor such as melanoma, head and neck, liver or kidney cancer. CDR3 sequence: CASSLGVRGETQYF. The CDR3 region has the DNA TGTGCCAGCAGCTTAGGGGTCAGGGGAGAGACCCAGTACTTC.